This T cell receptor beta chain appears in the sequencing data of a study of cytomegalovirus exposure and HLA in healthy donors. For the study at large: The 550 to 700 first-cohort repertoires and the 130 or so validation repertoires shared the same platform, a later analysis reported. Study-wide findings and caveats: Generally TCR sequences proved uncommon, though certain public TCRs appeared in numerous donors. Listed as cytomegalovirus-associated were roughly 180 TCR beta chains. Reportedly, cytomegalovirus status was diagnosed with high sensitivity and specificity.

The CDR3 covers 14 residues. Deletions cut 6 bases from V and 1 base from J, with 9 bases between. The germline gives CDR1 KGHSH, CDR2 LQKENI. Profiling relied on immunoSEQ multiplex PCR, and the TCRdb table lists in-frame clones only, not all of them. The table has about 110,000 clones, nearly 97% seen once. As to this clone: As yet, its antigen is unknown.

The chain is built from TRBV18 and TRBJ1-4, with D perhaps matching TRBD1 (5 bases). This TCR came from a woman younger than 35 in good health and CMV-seronegative. The sample comprised PBMCs. The CDR3 region has the DNA TGTGCCAGCTCTCGGGGGATAACTAATGAAAAACTGTTTTTT. Protein: CASSRGITNEKLFF.